This TCR beta chain comes out of a study of shared clonotypes between healthy human individuals. Study-level findings and limits: Naive CD4 clonotype sharing across a few donors was about 5%.

Positively selected for CCR7, the CD45RO-negative cells used as naive CD8 cells excluded terminally differentiated effector memory CD45RA+ cells. The V gene's germline CDR1 is WSHSY and CDR2 SAAADI. This CDR3 has 10 amino acids. The ends were cut back, 6 bases at V and 5 bases at J, with 5 bases in the middle. Deep-level running was used for the assay. Data came from immunoSEQ multiplex PCR; TCRdb stores just in-frame clones and leaves some out. The top ten hold 0.3% of the sample, which has around 580,000 clones, roughly 98% seen once. In its sample, this clone was seen once. Its target is not known. The material sequenced was naive CD8+ T cells sorted from blood. This clonotype was sampled from a man between 25 and 39 years old in good health. The chain joins TRBV10-2 to TRBJ2-7; the D gene is possibly TRBD2 (5 bases). The CDR3 sequence is CASSGDEQYF. CDR3 nucleotide sequence: TGCGCCAGCAGCGGGGACGAGCAGTACTTC.